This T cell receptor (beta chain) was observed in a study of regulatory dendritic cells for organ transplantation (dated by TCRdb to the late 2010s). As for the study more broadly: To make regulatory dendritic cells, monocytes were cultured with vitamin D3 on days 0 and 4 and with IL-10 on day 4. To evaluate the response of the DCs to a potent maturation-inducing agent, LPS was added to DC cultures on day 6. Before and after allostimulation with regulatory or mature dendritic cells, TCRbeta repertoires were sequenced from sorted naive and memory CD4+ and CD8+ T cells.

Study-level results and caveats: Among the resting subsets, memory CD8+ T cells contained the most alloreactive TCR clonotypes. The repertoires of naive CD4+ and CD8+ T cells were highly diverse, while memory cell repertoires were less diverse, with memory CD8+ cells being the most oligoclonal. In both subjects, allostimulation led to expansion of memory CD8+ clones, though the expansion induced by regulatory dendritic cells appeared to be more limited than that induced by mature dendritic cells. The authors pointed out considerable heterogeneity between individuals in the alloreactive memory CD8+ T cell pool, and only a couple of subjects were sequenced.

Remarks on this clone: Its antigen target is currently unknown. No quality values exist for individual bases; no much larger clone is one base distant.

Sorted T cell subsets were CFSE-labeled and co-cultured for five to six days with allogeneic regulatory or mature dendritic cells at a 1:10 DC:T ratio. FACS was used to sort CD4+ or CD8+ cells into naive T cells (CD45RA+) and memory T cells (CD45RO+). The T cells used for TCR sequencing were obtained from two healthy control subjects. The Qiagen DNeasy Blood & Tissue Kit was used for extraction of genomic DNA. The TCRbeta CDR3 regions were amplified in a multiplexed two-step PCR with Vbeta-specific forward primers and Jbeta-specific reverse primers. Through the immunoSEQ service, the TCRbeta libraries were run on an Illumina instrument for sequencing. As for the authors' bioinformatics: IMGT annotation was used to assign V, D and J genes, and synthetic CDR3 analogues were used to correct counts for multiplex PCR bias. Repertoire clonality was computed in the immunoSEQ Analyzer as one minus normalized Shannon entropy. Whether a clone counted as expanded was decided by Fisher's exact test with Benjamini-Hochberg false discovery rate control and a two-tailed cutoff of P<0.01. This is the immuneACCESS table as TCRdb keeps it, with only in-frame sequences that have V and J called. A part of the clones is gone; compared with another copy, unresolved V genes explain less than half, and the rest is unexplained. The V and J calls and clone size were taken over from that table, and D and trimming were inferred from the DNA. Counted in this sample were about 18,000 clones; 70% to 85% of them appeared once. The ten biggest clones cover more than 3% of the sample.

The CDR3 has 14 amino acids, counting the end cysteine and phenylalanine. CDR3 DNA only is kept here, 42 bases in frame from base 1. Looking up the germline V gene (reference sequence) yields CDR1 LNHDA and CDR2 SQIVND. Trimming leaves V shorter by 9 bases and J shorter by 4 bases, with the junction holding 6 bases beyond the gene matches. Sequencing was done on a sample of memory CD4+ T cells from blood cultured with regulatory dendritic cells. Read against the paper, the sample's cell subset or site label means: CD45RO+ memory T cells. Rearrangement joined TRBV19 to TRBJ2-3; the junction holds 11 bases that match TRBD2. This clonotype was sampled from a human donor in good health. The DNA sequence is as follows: TGTGCCAGCCTTAGCGGGGGGGCCTCAGATACGCAGTATTTT. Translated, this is CASLSGGASDTQYF.